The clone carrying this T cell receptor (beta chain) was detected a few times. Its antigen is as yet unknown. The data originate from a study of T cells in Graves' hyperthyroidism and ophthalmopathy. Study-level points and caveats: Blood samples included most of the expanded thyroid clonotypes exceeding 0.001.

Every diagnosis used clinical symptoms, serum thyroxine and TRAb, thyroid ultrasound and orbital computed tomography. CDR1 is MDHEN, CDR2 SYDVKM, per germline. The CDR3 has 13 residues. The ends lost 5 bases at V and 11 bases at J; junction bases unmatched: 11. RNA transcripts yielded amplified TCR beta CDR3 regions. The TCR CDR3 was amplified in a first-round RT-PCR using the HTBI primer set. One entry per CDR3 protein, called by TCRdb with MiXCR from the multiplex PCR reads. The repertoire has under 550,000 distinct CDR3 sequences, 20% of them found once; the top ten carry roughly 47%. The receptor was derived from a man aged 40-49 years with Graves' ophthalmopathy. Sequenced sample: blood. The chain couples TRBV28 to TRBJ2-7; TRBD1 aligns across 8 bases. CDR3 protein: CASSPSLGTGEYF. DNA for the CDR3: TGTGCCAGCAGTCCCTCCCTTGGGACAGGAGAGTACTTC.